This T cell receptor beta chain is drawn from a study of T cell repertoires in cytomegalovirus infection. In the study overall: Public signatures in TCR beta pointed to CMV infection and matching HLA type.

TCRdb analysed the reads with MiXCR anew, one entry per CDR3 protein. The data contain about 490,000 distinct CDR3 sequences, approximately 15% of them singletons. This clonotype was observed a handful of times. Antigen: not known. The CDR3 length is 15 residues. V dropped 7 bases and J dropped 3 bases, with 19 bases sitting between them. The germline gives CDR1 MNHNS, CDR2 SASEGT. General study points: In two of eight donors, the top clonotype was HLA-C-restricted CMV-specific.

The TCR was taken from a human donor in good health (CMV status not recorded). Some clones in this sample may be carry-over from other donors' samples. Material for sequencing was CD8+ T cells from PBMCs. This chain joins TRBV6-1 and TRBJ2-7; D is perhaps TRBD2 (5 bases). Here the CDR3 reads CASTLLRDSHYEQYF. In DNA, the CDR3 is TGTGCCAGCACTCTTCTCCGGGATAGTCACTACGAGCAGTACTTC.